This T cell receptor (beta chain) was captured by sequencing in a study of T-cell reconstitution after alpha-beta-depleted transplantation in children. Germline V gene data show CDR1 as SGHTA and CDR2 as FQGNSA. The CDR3 contains 10 residues. Trimming removed 8 bases from V and 6 bases from J, with 7 bases in between. Findings and caveats of the study: Surviving recipient T cells and thymic progenitors accounted for the high day-60 TCRbeta diversity observed in some patients. After transplant, at about two months, alpha-beta T cells were reportedly derived from several hundred expanded graft clones. Most T-cell counts and diversity one year after the transplant came from T cells that were newly produced.

With regard to this clonotype: Its antigen is unknown.

Unique molecular identifiers were used to barcode this TCRbeta library. TCRdb re-derived calls from the PCR reads in MiXCR, one entry per CDR3 protein. Found here are about 74,000 distinct CDR3 sequences, about 14% of them singletons; the top ten hold 25% to 30%. The TCR originated in a male patient between 2 and 15 years old who had a stem cell transplant for acute lymphoblastic leukemia, so the T cells may come from the graft donor. Sequenced material: PBMCs, mostly from graft donor cells, taken 180 days after TCRalphabeta/CD19-depleted stem cell transplant. V usage is TRBV7-2 and J usage is TRBJ1-1, with D hard to call. CDR3: CASGRAEAFF. CDR3 bases: TGTGCCAGCGGAAGGGCTGAAGCTTTCTTT.